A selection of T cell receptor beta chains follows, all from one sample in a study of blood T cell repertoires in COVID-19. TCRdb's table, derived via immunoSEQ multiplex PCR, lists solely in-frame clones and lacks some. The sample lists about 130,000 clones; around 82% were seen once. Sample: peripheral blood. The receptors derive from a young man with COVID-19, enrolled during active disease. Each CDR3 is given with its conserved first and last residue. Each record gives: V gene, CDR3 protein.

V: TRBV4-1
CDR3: CASSQGGRDIADTQYF

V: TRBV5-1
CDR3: CASSLASRGGSSYNEQFF

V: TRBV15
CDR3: CATSRGPGETQYF

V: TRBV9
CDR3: CASSARPEENTDTQYF

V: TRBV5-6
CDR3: CASSLGQYGYTF

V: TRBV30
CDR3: CAWSVAGGTYEQYF

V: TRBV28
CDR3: CASSSGGSEQYF

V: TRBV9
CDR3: CASSARQELIPDNEQFF

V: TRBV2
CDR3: CASSIPGTGDYSYEQYF

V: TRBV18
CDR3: CASSPPSTSDTGELFF

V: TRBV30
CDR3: CAWNQDRANTGELFF

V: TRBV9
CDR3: CASSVGSGTEAFF

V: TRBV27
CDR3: CASSPRGLVATNEKLFF

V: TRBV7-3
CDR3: CASSSGSFPHEQYF

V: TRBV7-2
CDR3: CASSLGGRPNYGYTF

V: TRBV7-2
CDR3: CASSPLVRLAGHNEQFF

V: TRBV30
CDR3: CAWSVAGGPNEQFF